One and the same sample provided the 19 T cell receptor beta chains below, sequenced in a study of cytomegalovirus exposure and HLA in healthy donors. This PCR relied on a set of 60 Vbeta primers and 13 Jbeta primers. The repertoire was sequenced with immunoSEQ multiplex PCR; TCRdb's copy has only in-frame clones and lacks some. The table for this sample gives 65,000 to 85,000 clones. The source material was PBMCs. All receptors derive from a woman aged 55-75 years in good health and CMV-seronegative.

The V call is TRBV5-1, the J call TRBJ1-4; the match to TRBD1 covers 10 bases. The V and J ends lost 9 bases and 1 base, in that order; junction bases with no gene match: 6. This CDR3 is built from 15 residues. The germline CDR1 and CDR2 sequences are SGHRS and YFSETQ. This CDR3 reads CATRQGAKTNEKLFF. As DNA, the CDR3 is TGCGCCACCCGACAGGGGGCTAAAACTAATGAAAAACTGTTTTTT.

The rearrangement joins TRBV6-1 to TRBJ2-7; 8 nucleotides agree with TRBD2. Losses at the gene ends were 3 bases for V and 2 bases for J; bases not matched to a gene: 3. This CDR3 contains 14 residues. Germline lookup yields CDR1 MNHNS and CDR2 SASEGT. CDR3 sequence (DNA): TGTGCCAGCAGTGATACTAGCGGCCCCTACGAGCAGTACTTC. Protein sequence: CASSDTSGPYEQYF.

To note about this clone: The junction shows a germline mismatch at one end, possibly a read error. The chain is built from TRBV7-6 and TRBJ2-4; 9 positions match TRBD2. Germline values: CDR1 SGHVS, CDR2 FNYEAQ. The CDR3 has 15 amino acids. The CDR3 sequence is CASSPGGLAENIRYF. CDR3 in DNA: TGTGCCAGCAGCCCAGGGGGACTAGCAGAAAACATTCGGTACTTC.

The chain joins TRBV11-2 to TRBJ2-1; D perhaps matches TRBD2 (6 bases). Germline V gene lookup returns CDR1 SGHAT and CDR2 FQNNGV. The CDR3 consists of 13 residues. Trimming removed 4 bases from V and 10 bases from J, with 14 bases in between. Here the CDR3 DNA reads TGTGCCAGCAGCTCCCGGGAGCCGGGGGAGCAGTTCTTC. Translating gives CASSSREPGEQFF.

V gene TRBV7-3 combines with J gene TRBJ2-1; 12 nucleotides align to TRBD2. Germline V gives CDR1 SGHTA, CDR2 FQGTGA. This CDR3 comprises 15 residues. J lost 10 bases, V lost 5 bases, and 9 bases had no gene match. The CDR3: CASSPRLAGAEEQFF. The CDR3 DNA sequence: TGTGCCAGCAGCCCTAGACTAGCGGGAGCGGAGGAGCAGTTCTTC.

The V and J genes are TRBV14 and TRBJ1-2; D perhaps matches TRBD1 (5 bases). The V end lost 1 base, the J end lost 8 bases, and 8 bases lay between the germline ends. There are 12 residues in the CDR3. CDR1 is SGHDN and CDR2 is FVKESK in the germline V gene. The chain's CDR3 is CASSQGQGGYTF. The CDR3 bases are TGTGCCAGCAGCCAAGGCCAGGGAGGCTACACCTTC.

The chain's CDR3 is CASSDGQGGQPQHF. The CDR3 region has the DNA TGTGCCAGCAGTGACGGACAGGGGGGCCAGCCCCAGCATTTT. The rearrangement uses TRBV6-1 and TRBJ1-5; 10 bases are a match to TRBD1. In germline, CDR1 is MNHNS, CDR2 SASEGT. The CDR3 has 14 residues. The trim removed 3 bases at V and 7 bases at J, leaving 3 bases unmatched.

This CDR3 is CASSLFRGGTYEQYF. The CDR3 DNA reads as TGTGCCAGCAGTTTGTTTAGAGGAGGGACCTACGAGCAGTACTTC. The chain carries TRBV27 and TRBJ2-7, with D perhaps matching TRBD2 (6 bases). V shed 3 bases and J shed 2 bases, with 14 bases lying between them. Germline CDR1 reads MNHEY; CDR2 reads SMNVEV (reference sequence). The CDR3 runs 15 residues.

The V and J genes are TRBV5-1 and TRBJ2-3; TRBD1 agrees at 7 bases. Germline lookup yields CDR1 SGHRS and CDR2 YFSETQ. The CDR3 has 16 amino acids. The J segment lost 6 bases and the V segment lost 3 bases, leaving 13 bases of the junction unmatched. CDR3 sequence: CASSWGTDFKGDTQYF. The CDR3 DNA is TGCGCCAGCAGCTGGGGGACAGACTTTAAGGGGGATACGCAGTATTTT.

The chain combines TRBV7-2 with TRBJ1-2; D unclear. The CDR3 consists of 16 residues. V was shortened by 1 base and J by 2 bases, with 14 bases between the two germline ends. Germline V gives CDR1 SGHTA, CDR2 FQGNSA. The CDR3 loop is CASSLGAGMGNYGYTF. The CDR3 coding sequence is TGTGCCAGCAGCTTAGGCGCGGGCATGGGAAACTATGGCTACACCTTC. Drawing the rest from reference TRBV7-2 and TRBJ1-2, the complete variable domain is GAGVSQSPSNKVTEKGKDVELRCDPISGHTALYWYRQSLGQGLEFLIYFQGNSAPDKSGLPSDRFSAERTGGSVSTLTIQRTQQEDSAVYLCASSLGAGMGNYGYTFGSGTRLTVV.

The chain carries TRBV5-4 and TRBJ2-5; 11 nucleotides match TRBD2. This CDR3 comprises 17 residues. V was clipped by 0 bases and J by 4 bases; unmatched bases: 8. From germline, CDR1 is SGHNT and CDR2 YYREEE (reference sequence). For the CDR3, the DNA is TGTGCCAGCAGCTTGGTGGGACTAGCGGCTGTGGGAGAGACCCAGTACTTC. It yields the protein CASSLVGLAAVGETQYF.

The chain combines TRBV19 with TRBJ2-1; 11 bases align to TRBD2. From germline, CDR1 is LNHDA and CDR2 SQIVND (reference sequence). V shed 5 bases and J 7 bases; nucleotides not matched to a gene: 10. The CDR3 is 16 residues long. As DNA, the CDR3 is TGTGCCAGTAGTCCCCTCGTAGCGGGAGGGCTAAATGAGCAGTTCTTC. Its protein product is CASSPLVAGGLNEQFF. The full variable domain, rest sourced from reference TRBV19 and TRBJ2-1, is DGGITQSPKYLFRKEGQNVTLSCEQNLNHDAMYWYRQDPGQGLRLIYYSQIVNDFQKGDIAEGYSVSREKKESFPLTVTSAQKNPTAFYLCASSPLVAGGLNEQFFGPGTRLTVL.

The rearrangement joins TRBV4-2 to TRBJ1-1; perhaps TRBD1 as D (5 bases). The V gene lost 5 bases and the J gene lost 0 bases, with 10 bases spanning the gap. Germline assignment: CDR1 LGHNA and CDR2 YNFKEQ. The CDR3 has 14 amino acids. The CDR3: CASSGLGVNTEAFF. CDR3 nucleotides: TGTGCCAGCAGCGGATTAGGGGTGAACACTGAAGCTTTCTTT.

The rearrangement joins TRBV28 to TRBJ2-1, with D possibly TRBD2 on 6 matching bases. The V end was cut by 4 bases, the J end by 6 bases, with 19 bases between. This CDR3 comprises 16 residues. Germline V lookup: CDR1 MDHEN, CDR2 SYDVKM. In nucleotides, the CDR3 is TGTGCCAGCAGTTCCCCTTCCGGGGGATCATTCAATGAGCAGTTCTTC. The encoded protein is CASSSPSGGSFNEQFF.

The genes are TRBV7-9 and TRBJ2-7, with 9 bases that match TRBD2. Trimming cost V 1 base and J 7 bases; bases outside gene matches: 8. The CDR3 consists of 15 residues. Looked up from germline, CDR1 is SEHNR and CDR2 is FQNEAQ (reference sequence). CDR3 amino acids: CASSLVSSGIGEQYF. CDR3 sequence (DNA): TGTGCCAGCAGCTTAGTGTCTAGCGGGATTGGAGAGCAGTACTTC.

This sequence joins TRBV28 and TRBJ1-5; the D gene is possibly TRBD1 (6 bases). Per the germline V gene, CDR1 is MDHEN and CDR2 is SYDVKM. The V and J ends lost 6 bases and 0 bases respectively, with 12 bases between them. This CDR3 contains 15 residues. In nucleotides, the CDR3 is TGTGCCAGCAGGGCGACAGGAGTTAGCAATCAGCCCCAGCATTTT. Translation: CASRATGVSNQPQHF.

This chain connects TRBV25-1 to TRBJ1-1, with D possibly matching TRBD1 (5 bases). With 7 bases removed from V and 1 base from J, the gap between germline ends came to 13 bases. This CDR3 region has 14 residues. Germline assignment: CDR1 MGHDK and CDR2 SYGVNS. CDR3 nucleotide sequence: TGTGCCAGCACTTGGGGGGGGAAGAACACTGAAGCTTTCTTT. Its protein product is CASTWGGKNTEAFF. Full variable domain (outside the CDR3, taken from reference TRBV25-1 and TRBJ1-1): EADIYQTPRYLVIGTGKKITLECSQTMGHDKMYWYQQDPGMELHLIHYSYGVNSTEKGDLSSESTVSRIRTEHFPLTLESARPSHTSQYLCASTWGGKNTEAFFGQGTRLTVV.

The gene calls are TRBV9 and TRBJ2-1; possibly TRBD2 for D (6 bases). Germline V gene lookup returns CDR1 SGDLS and CDR2 YYNGEE. V was trimmed by 2 bases and J by 4 bases, leaving 19 bases between them. The CDR3 is 17 residues long. CDR3 nucleotides: TGTGCCAGCAGCGTGGGGACTTCTGATCGAGGATACAATGAGCAGTTCTTC. It encodes CASSVGTSDRGYNEQFF.

The rearrangement joins TRBV4-2 to TRBJ2-1, with TRBD2 identical over 10 bases. Germline assignment: CDR1 LGHNA and CDR2 YNFKEQ. The junction had 3 bases not matched to a gene; V was cut back by 5 bases and J by 5 bases. The CDR3 covers 14 residues. The CDR3: CASSWTSGNNEQFF. The CDR3, as DNA: TGTGCCAGCAGCTGGACTAGCGGAAACAATGAGCAGTTCTTC.